Included here is one TCR beta chain sequence, with context. This clonotype was counted only a few times. Its antigen is currently not known. Within one base of it there is no much larger clone, and no base qualities were kept. Reads for this sample came from an Illumina NovaSeq 6000. Using 5'RACE with constant-segment primers, TCRalpha and TCRbeta cDNA libraries were constructed, with sample barcodes and unique molecular identifiers added in the process. RNA was extracted from every sample with Trizol reagent. Libraries were amplified in two PCR steps, with a second sample barcode and Illumina TruSeq adapters added in the second step. Sequencing of libraries was performed on an Illumina NovaSeq with 2 x 150 bp paired-end reads. The original pipeline was this. With migec v1.2.7, reads were demultiplexed and then collapsed into UMI-guided consensus sequences. Using mixcr v2.1.11, UMI consensuses were aligned to TRA and TRB V and J templates and then assembled into clonotypes. Expanded or contracted clonotypes were those called significant by both edgeR and NoisET, with noise models trained on biological replicates. edgeR calls used a false discovery rate-adjusted p below 0.01 and a log2 fold-change threshold of 1. As an exploratory analysis of dynamics, max-normalized trajectories of the 1000 most abundant clonotypes were examined with PCA combined with hierarchical clustering. Separately sequenced CD4+ and CD8+ repertoires were used to assign a CD4 or CD8 phenotype to each responding clone. TCRdb reanalyzed the raw reads on its own, using fastp at Q25 for trimming and MiXCR for clone calling, and kept in-frame beta chains. Each CDR3 protein gets just one entry, which takes the most common genes and DNA from the rows behind it. TCRdb's processing, not the study's, gives the V and J calls here. The table for this sample lists under 250,000 distinct CDR3 sequences; more than 25% of them were counted only once. The top ten hold about an eighth of the sample.

Ficoll-Paque density gradient centrifugation was used to isolate PBMCs. The germline V gene encodes CDR1 SGHVS and CDR2 FQNEAQ. From the cysteine through the phenylalanine, the CDR3 covers 13 amino acids. The read is trimmed to its CDR3 DNA, 39 bases read in frame from base 1. Germline trimming: 1 base from V, 15 bases from J; junction bases outside gene matches: 9. The data were taken from a study of T-cell memory formation after mild COVID-19 (dated by TCRdb to the early 2020s). Concerning the study at large: TCR sequence clusters from the two donors were found to be largely donor specific. Two young, previously healthy adult volunteers made up the cohort, one male and one female. T-cell clones expanding and contracting after mild COVID-19 in a couple of donors were tracked by longitudinal TCRalpha and TCRbeta repertoire sequencing.

Here is what the overall study found, with its caveats: Only two mild cases were covered by the study, and larger cohorts that include severe cases with pre-infection samples were considered necessary. The detection of some responding clones in pre-infection memory suggests that pre-existing cross-reactive memory T cells joined the SARS-CoV-2 response. Contracting CD4+ clones were located mainly in the CM and EM memory subsets, whereas CD8+ clones were found to be enriched in EMRA. Whether the second-wave clones peaking on day 37 were SARS-CoV-2 specific was not confirmed. Clones that contracted from day 15 to 85 showed balanced CD4/CD8 phenotypes, whereas a second wave of clones that expanded from day 15 to 37 leaned towards CD4+.

The chain is made from TRBV7-8 and TRBJ2-1, and 7 junctional nucleotides match TRBD1. Sequencing was carried out using PBMCs or a T cell subset sorted from them (not recorded which). This receptor was identified in an adult woman who had mild COVID-19 (a few samples of this study predate the infection). The sample titles of this study are shuffled in the database, so cell type and time point are left out; the donor was told from shared clones. DNA sequence: TGTGCCAGCAGCTTAGTTTCGGACAGGTTGGGGTTCTTC. Protein translation: CASSLVSDRLGFF.